The 29 T cell receptor beta chains below were found in one sample sequenced in a study of CD8 T cells in Susac syndrome. When the RNA was reverse transcribed, random hexamers were used with an input of roughly 0.5 to 1 ug. TCRdb re-called the immunoSEQ multiplex PCR reads with MiXCR, one entry per CDR3 protein. The repertoire has 140,000 to 150,000 distinct CDR3 sequences, roughly 95% of them found once; the top ten carry 0.11%. Sequenced material: CD4+ T cells from PBMCs. The receptors come from a human donor with multiple sclerosis.

This clonotype occurred once. The gene calls are TRBV9 and TRBJ2-5; a possible D gene is TRBD1 (6 bases). V shed 0 bases and J shed 4 bases, with 13 bases lying between them. The germline gives CDR1 SGDLS, CDR2 YYNGEE. The CDR3 runs to 15 residues. CDR3 residues: CASSVGQGRGETQYF. CDR3 bases: TGTGCCAGCAGCGTAGGTCAGGGCAGGGGAGAGACCCAGTACTTC. Using reference TRBV9 and TRBJ2-5 for the parts outside the CDR3, the full variable domain is DSGVTQTPKHLITATGQRVTLRCSPRSGDLSVYWYQQSLDQGLQFLIQYYNGEERAKGNILERFSAQQFPDLHSELNLSSLELGDSALYFCASSVGQGRGETQYFGPGTRLLVL.

This sequence joins TRBV5-1 and TRBJ1-1, with D perhaps matching TRBD1 (5 bases). Germline V lookup: CDR1 SGHRS, CDR2 YFSETQ. The CDR3 sequence is 14 residues long. V gave up 4 bases and J gave up 2 bases, with 12 bases separating them. Written as DNA, the CDR3 is TGCGCCAGCAGCGTAATGACAGACAACACTGAAGCTTTCTTT. Protein: CASSVMTDNTEAFF.

V usage is TRBV21-1 and J usage is TRBJ2-3; the table gives TRBD2 as D, unverified against the DNA. TRBV21-1 is reported as a pseudogene. The CDR3 runs 19 residues. CDR3 amino acids: CASTLKGGPSGGGTDTQYF. The DNA of the CDR3 is TGTGCCAGCACCCTAAAAGGAGGTCCTAGCGGGGGTGGAACAGATACGCAGTATTTT.

The genes are TRBV14 and TRBJ1-1; TRBD1 matches at 12 bases. The J segment lost 1 base and the V segment lost 3 bases, leaving 12 bases of the junction unmatched. From germline, CDR1 is SGHDN and CDR2 FVKESK. The CDR3 sequence is 19 residues long. The CDR3 DNA sequence: TGTGCCAGCAGCCATCGGCCATTTGGGACAGGGGGCTCGAACACTGAAGCTTTCTTT. Translating it yields CASSHRPFGTGGSNTEAFF. Combining the CDR3 with reference TRBV14 and TRBJ1-1 gives the whole variable domain EAGVTQFPSHSVIEKGQTVTLRCDPISGHDNLYWYRRVMGKEIKFLLHFVKESKQDESGMPNNRFLAERTGGTYSTLKVQPAELEDSGVYFCASSHRPFGTGGSNTEAFFGQGTRLTVV.

J is TRBJ2-5 and V is TRBV12-3 or TRBV12-4, with 8 bases fitting TRBD1. The CDR3 is 13 residues long. The trim removed 6 bases at V and 6 bases at J, leaving 6 bases unmatched. CDR3 nucleotides: TGTGCCAGCAGCCCGGACAGGGTAAAGACCCAGTACTTC. Its translation is CASSPDRVKTQYF.

The chain combines TRBV7-2 with TRBJ2-7; TRBD1 agrees at 7 bases. Germline V gene sequence: CDR1 SGHTA, CDR2 FQGNSA. V lost 0 bases to trimming and J lost 3 bases; unmatched junction nucleotides: 5. This CDR3 comprises 15 residues. CDR3 sequence (DNA): TGTGCCAGCAGCTTAGCCGGGACAGCTTACTACGAGCAGTACTTC. Translating it yields CASSLAGTAYYEQYF.

The chain links TRBV7-2 to TRBJ2-2, with D possibly matching TRBD2 (5 bases). The CDR3 covers 15 residues. Trimming shortened V by 1 base and J by 9 bases, and 15 bases separated the two germline ends. Germline lookup yields CDR1 SGHTA and CDR2 FQGNSA. The CDR3 DNA follows: TGTGCCAGCAGCTTAGATGGAGGTATTGGCCGGGAGCTGTTTTTT. Its translation is CASSLDGGIGRELFF.

The chain is built from TRBV19 and TRBJ1-2; D might be TRBD1 (6 bases). The V gene's germline CDR1 is LNHDA and CDR2 SQIVND (reference sequence). The CDR3 sequence is 12 residues long. Trimming stripped 6 bases from V and 7 bases from J, with 12 bases between. Written as DNA, the CDR3 is TGTGCCAGTAGCACCGGACAGTTTGGCTACACCTTC. This sequence encodes CASSTGQFGYTF. The whole variable domain, filled in from reference TRBV19 and TRBJ1-2, reads DGGITQSPKYLFRKEGQNVTLSCEQNLNHDAMYWYRQDPGQGLRLIYYSQIVNDFQKGDIAEGYSVSREKKESFPLTVTSAQKNPTAFYLCASSTGQFGYTFGSGTRLTVV.

The J gene is TRBJ1-6, the V gene TRBV9; D is uncertain. This CDR3 contains 15 residues. The ends were cut back, 0 bases at V and 8 bases at J, with 12 bases in the middle. The germline gives CDR1 SGDLS, CDR2 YYNGEE. The CDR3 nucleotides read TGTGCCAGCAGCGTAGATCAGGACGGTTATTCACCCCTCCACTTT. It translates to CASSVDQDGYSPLHF.

This clonotype was detected only once. The rearrangement uses TRBV6-5 and TRBJ2-3; TRBD1 is a possible D gene (5 bases). Germline loops: CDR1 MNHEY, CDR2 SVGAGI. Trimming cost V 2 bases and J 0 bases, with 9 bases left between them. The CDR3 length is 15 residues. In DNA form, the CDR3 reads TGTGCCAGCAGTTACGGGGCCCTTAGCACAGATACGCAGTATTTT. Its protein product is CASSYGALSTDTQYF.

This sequence joins TRBV28 and TRBJ2-6, with a possible D match to TRBD1 (5 bases). V dropped 7 bases and J dropped 2 bases, with 12 bases sitting between them. Germline V gene lookup returns CDR1 MDHEN and CDR2 SYDVKM. CDR3 length equals 15 residues. DNA for the CDR3: TGTGCCAGCAATACACCAGGGACTGGGGCCAACGTCCTGACTTTC. Translated: CASNTPGTGANVLTF.

This chain joins TRBV29-1 and TRBJ1-2; D perhaps matches TRBD1 (5 bases). Germline assignment: CDR1 SQVTM and CDR2 ANQGSEA. This CDR3 is 12 amino acids long. V was clipped by 3 bases and J by 7 bases, with 12 bases between them. The CDR3 region is CSVEDRRVGYTF. CDR3 DNA: TGCAGCGTTGAGGACCGCAGGGTTGGCTACACCTTC.

This chain uses TRBV7-8 with TRBJ1-1; TRBD1 aligns across 8 bases. Germline CDR1 SGHVS, CDR2 FQNEAQ. The CDR3 covers 15 residues. V gave up 3 bases and J gave up 0 bases; unmatched junction bases: 3. CDR3 amino acids: CASSFDRGMNTEAFF. CDR3 coding DNA: TGTGCCAGCAGCTTCGACAGGGGCATGAACACTGAAGCTTTCTTT.

This chain joins TRBV28 and TRBJ1-1; D gene unclear. The germline V and J ends were trimmed by 5 bases and 5 bases, with 15 bases remaining between them. CDR3 size: 14 residues. CDR1 and CDR2 from the germline V gene are MDHEN and SYDVKM. The CDR3 sequence is CASSPGVRTTEAFF. The CDR3 bases are TGTGCCAGCAGTCCTGGGGTAAGGACTACTGAAGCTTTCTTT.

This chain joins TRBV7-9 and TRBJ2-1; TRBD2 might be the D (6 bases). Trimming removed 6 bases from V and 8 bases from J, with 17 bases in between. The CDR3 runs 14 residues. Looked up from germline, CDR1 is SEHNR and CDR2 is FQNEAQ (reference sequence). The DNA for the CDR3 is TGTGCCAGCAGTTCGGGGGATGTGGTGGATGAGCAGTTCTTC. Its protein is CASSSGDVVDEQFF. The full variable domain, in which reference TRBV7-9 and TRBJ2-1 provide the parts outside the CDR3, is DTGVSQNPRHKITKRGQNVTFRCDPISEHNRLYWYRQTLGQGPEFLTYFQNEAQLEKSRLLSDRFSAERPKGSFSTLEIQRTEQGDSAMYLCASSSGDVVDEQFFGPGTRLTVL.

The rearrangement links TRBV20-1 to TRBJ2-7; D is possibly TRBD2 (6 bases). Trimming removed 2 bases at V and 6 bases at J, with 14 bases between. The CDR3 is 13 residues long. The V gene's germline CDR1 is DFQATT and CDR2 SNEGSKA (reference sequence). The CDR3 spells CSARMGVGGEQYF. DNA of the CDR3: TGCAGTGCTAGAATGGGGGTCGGGGGCGAGCAGTACTTC.

The chain couples TRBV24-1 to TRBJ1-5, with a possible D match to TRBD1 (6 bases). V was clipped by 6 bases and J by 1 base, with 15 bases between them. This CDR3 has 16 residues. CDR1 and CDR2 (germline): KGHDR, SFDVKD. The DNA of the CDR3 is TGTGCCACCAGTCTAGGGGGGCAGGGAAGCAATCAGCCCCAGCATTTT. Its translation is CATSLGGQGSNQPQHF.

This chain links TRBV9 with TRBJ2-1, with TRBD1 matching over 8 bases. V gave up 3 bases and J gave up 11 bases; unmatched junction bases: 22. CDR3 size: 18 residues. CDR1 and CDR2 (germline): SGDLS, YYNGEE. The CDR3 loop is CASSGTGIRGVTHEKQFF. CDR3 DNA sequence: TGTGCCAGCAGCGGGACAGGGATTCGAGGGGTTACCCATGAGAAGCAGTTCTTC.

J is TRBJ1-1 and V is TRBV5-1; D is undetermined. V lost 3 bases, J lost 1 base, and 13 bases lay in between. From germline, CDR1 is SGHRS and CDR2 YFSETQ. The CDR3 has 15 residues. CDR3 in DNA: TGCGCCAGCAGCTCCGCAGGCGCCAGGAACACTGAAGCTTTCTTT. Its translation: CASSSAGARNTEAFF.

The CDR3 sequence: CASSLTRSYEQYF. CDR3 sequence (DNA): TGTGCCAGCAGTTTGACCCGCTCCTACGAGCAGTACTTC. The chain carries TRBV12-3 or TRBV12-4 and TRBJ2-7, with unresolved D. Deletions cut 3 bases from V and 0 bases from J, with 6 bases between. This CDR3 spans 13 amino acids.

The chain recombines TRBV6-5 with TRBJ2-7; 8 positions match TRBD2. V lost 6 bases, J lost 5 bases, and 12 bases stayed unmatched. Per the germline V gene, CDR1 is MNHEY and CDR2 is SVGAGI. The CDR3 has 15 residues. The CDR3 sequence is CASRSLGGRRDEQYF. The CDR3 DNA reads TGTGCCAGCAGATCCTTGGGCGGGAGGCGGGACGAGCAGTACTTC.

The CDR3 sequence is CSARDPGSPYEQYF. The CDR3, as DNA: TGCAGTGCTAGAGACCCCGGGAGTCCCTACGAGCAGTACTTC. The chain couples TRBV20-1 to TRBJ2-7; D perhaps matches TRBD2 (6 bases). Trimming took 0 bases from V and 2 from J, leaving 11 bases between them. The length of the CDR3 is 14 residues. CDR1 is DFQATT, CDR2 SNEGSKA, per germline (reference sequence).

This clonotype was detected only a few times. This chain connects TRBV6-1 to TRBJ2-3, with no clear D. CDR3 length equals 11 residues. Deletions cut 4 bases from V and 9 bases from J, with 8 bases between. Germline values: CDR1 MNHNS, CDR2 SASEGT. CDR3 in DNA: TGTGCCAGCAGTGGATTAGAGACGCAGTATTTT. Its protein is CASSGLETQYF.

The chain joins TRBV20-1 to TRBJ2-3; D gene ambiguous. Germline V CDR1 and CDR2: DFQATT, SNEGSKA (reference sequence). V was shortened by 6 bases and J by 2 bases, with 9 bases between the two germline ends. This CDR3 contains 12 residues. The CDR3 region has the DNA TGCAGTGCGGATCCAGACACAGATACGCAGTATTTT. Its protein is CSADPDTDTQYF.

The V and J genes are TRBV5-1 and TRBJ1-2; D is unclear. CDR1 SGHRS and CDR2 YFSETQ come from the germline V gene. V lost 4 bases and J 2 bases, leaving 15 bases between the germline ends. The CDR3 consists of 15 residues. The CDR3 loop reads CASSRPDGSNYGYTF. CDR3 sequence (DNA): TGCGCCAGCAGCCGTCCGGACGGATCAAACTATGGCTACACCTTC.

The chain is built from TRBV28 and TRBJ2-7, with 10 bases aligning to TRBD1. CDR1 and CDR2 from the germline V gene are MDHEN and SYDVKM. V lost 8 bases, J lost 2 bases, and 9 bases stayed unmatched. This CDR3 contains 15 residues. CDR3 DNA sequence: TGTGCCAGCCGAGCCGCGGGACAGGGGACCTACGAGCAGTACTTC. Encoded protein: CASRAAGQGTYEQYF.

The chain is built from TRBV14 and TRBJ1-6, with D unresolved. Trimming stripped 4 bases from V and 3 bases from J, with 10 bases between. Germline values: CDR1 SGHDN, CDR2 FVKESK. The CDR3 totals 15 residues. DNA for the CDR3: TGTGCCAGCAGCCGACGGACCGACTATAATTCACCCCTCCACTTT. Amino acid sequence: CASSRRTDYNSPLHF.

This chain joins TRBV20-1 and TRBJ2-6; 10 bases match TRBD2. The trim removed 3 bases at V and 0 bases at J, leaving 8 bases unmatched. Per the germline V gene, CDR1 is DFQATT and CDR2 is SNEGSKA (reference sequence). The CDR3 is 18 residues long. For the CDR3, the DNA is TGCAGTGCTAGCTCAGCTAGCGGGAGCATCTCTGGGGCCAACGTCCTGACTTTC. The encoded protein is CSASSASGSISGANVLTF.

The chain links TRBV29-1 to TRBJ2-3, with 14 bases identical to TRBD2. The CDR3 loop spans 15 amino acids. Trimming removed 6 bases from V and 5 bases from J; junction bases left unmatched: 7. CDR1 and CDR2 (germline): SQVTM, ANQGSEA. The CDR3 region has the DNA TGCAGCGTCCGGGGACTAGCGGGAGTGGAAGATACGCAGTATTTT. It encodes CSVRGLAGVEDTQYF.